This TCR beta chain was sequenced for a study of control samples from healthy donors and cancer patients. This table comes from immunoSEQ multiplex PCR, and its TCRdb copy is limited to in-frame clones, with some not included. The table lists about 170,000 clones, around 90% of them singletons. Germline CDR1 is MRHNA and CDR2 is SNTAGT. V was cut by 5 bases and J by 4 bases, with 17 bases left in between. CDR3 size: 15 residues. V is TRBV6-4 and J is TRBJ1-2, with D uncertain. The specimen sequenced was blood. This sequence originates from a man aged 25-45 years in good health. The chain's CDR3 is CASSLDVESGYGYTF. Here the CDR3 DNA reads TGTGCCAGCAGTCTGGACGTCGAATCGGGCTATGGCTACACCTTC.